This T cell receptor beta chain originates from a study of blood T cell repertoires in COVID-19. Background on the study: Italy, Spain and the United States were the sources of the convalescent and acute COVID-19 samples. In each case, the material was cDNA or gDNA derived from T cells, B-cell-depleted T cells, or PBMCs.

Trimming took off 10 bases at V and 9 bases at J, with 19 bases between the two ends. This CDR3 is 13 amino acids long. In germline, CDR1 is LNHDA, CDR2 SQIVND (reference sequence). Original data processing: Amplification with reference gene primers provided the estimates of nucleated cell counts. Sequencing was performed with immunoSEQ multiplex PCR; in TCRdb, only in-frame clones are kept and a portion is missing. For V, J and clone size, that table is used; D and trimming come from the DNA. The table has approximately 400,000 clones, about 89% seen once. The specimen was peripheral blood. The receptor was isolated from a man aged 40-55 years with acute or convalescent COVID-19. The rearrangement joins TRBV19 to TRBJ2-4; possibly TRBD2 for D (6 bases). The CDR3: CATSVASAGIQYF. DNA of the CDR3: TGTGCCACCTCGGTGGCTAGCGCAGGCATTCAGTACTTC.